This is a list of T cell receptor beta chains from one sample in a study of cytomegalovirus exposure and HLA in healthy donors. The assay was immunoSEQ multiplex PCR, and TCRdb's table has in-frame clones only and misses some. The sample includes roughly 130,000 clones, about 91% of them seen just once. The sequenced sample consisted of PBMCs. The receptor set was obtained from a woman aged 18-29 years in good health and CMV-seropositive. Each CDR3 is given with its conserved first and last residue. The D gene is left open where the match is weak. For some rows the clone size is stated as once, few or many, or as a class when expanded; others skip it.

j_call: TRBJ2-5
d_call: TRBD2
v_call: TRBV5-1
clone_size: NA
cdr3_aa: CASSTGGGETQYF
cdr3_nt: TGCGCCAGCAGCACGGGGGGAGGAGAGACCCAGTACTTC

j_call: TRBJ1-4
d_call: NA
v_call: TRBV7-9
clone_size: NA
cdr3_aa: CASSLAVGGPNEKLFF
cdr3_nt: TGTGCCAGCAGCTTAGCAGTAGGGGGACCTAATGAAAAACTGTTTTTT

j_call: TRBJ2-2
d_call: NA
v_call: TRBV11-2
clone_size: NA
cdr3_aa: CASSLPRQFANTGELFF
cdr3_nt: TGTGCCAGCAGCTTGCCTAGACAGTTCGCGAACACCGGGGAGCTGTTTTTT

j_call: TRBJ2-1
d_call: NA
v_call: TRBV25-1
clone_size: NA
cdr3_aa: CASPSTTVSYNEQFF
cdr3_nt: TGTGCCAGCCCCAGTACCACAGTTTCCTACAATGAGCAGTTCTTC

j_call: TRBJ2-3
d_call: TRBD1
v_call: TRBV7-6
clone_size: NA
cdr3_aa: CASSFGQGADTQYF
cdr3_nt: TGTGCCAGCAGCTTTGGACAGGGCGCAGATACGCAGTATTTT

j_call: TRBJ1-5
d_call: NA
v_call: TRBV5-6
clone_size: NA
cdr3_aa: CASSLPNQPQHF
cdr3_nt: TGTGCCAGCAGCTTGCCGAATCAGCCCCAGCATTTT

j_call: TRBJ2-1
d_call: TRBD2
v_call: TRBV5-1
clone_size: NA
cdr3_aa: CASSLVEGILAGSYNEQFF
cdr3_nt: TGCGCCAGCAGCTTGGTTGAGGGCATACTAGCGGGCTCCTACAATGAGCAGTTCTTC

j_call: TRBJ1-1
d_call: NA
v_call: TRBV7-2
clone_size: NA
cdr3_aa: CASSPRGGNTEAFF
cdr3_nt: TGTGCCAGCAGCCCTAGGGGCGGGAACACTGAAGCTTTCTTT

j_call: TRBJ2-7
d_call: NA
v_call: TRBV7-2
clone_size: few
cdr3_aa: CASSLGHLSSYEQYF
cdr3_nt: TGTGCCAGCAGCTTAGGACATCTGAGCTCCTACGAGCAGTACTTC

j_call: TRBJ2-1
d_call: TRBD1
v_call: TRBV7-9
clone_size: NA
cdr3_aa: CASSFRDRAYNEQFF
cdr3_nt: TGTGCCAGCAGCTTCCGGGACAGGGCTTACAATGAGCAGTTCTTC

j_call: TRBJ1-2
d_call: NA
v_call: TRBV9
clone_size: NA
cdr3_aa: CASSVEGDGTAYGYTF
cdr3_nt: TGTGCCAGCAGCGTAGAGGGGGACGGGACGGCCTATGGCTACACCTTC

j_call: TRBJ2-2
d_call: NA
v_call: TRBV5-8
clone_size: NA
cdr3_aa: CASSVGTLNTGELFF
cdr3_nt: TGTGCCAGCAGCGTGGGGACATTGAACACCGGGGAGCTGTTTTTT

j_call: TRBJ1-5
d_call: TRBD1
v_call: TRBV2
clone_size: NA
cdr3_aa: CASDRGVPGQPQHF
cdr3_nt: TGTGCCAGCGACAGGGGGGTGCCGGGGCAGCCCCAGCATTTT

j_call: TRBJ1-1
d_call: NA
v_call: TRBV19
clone_size: NA
cdr3_aa: CASINGEGRRTEAFF
cdr3_nt: TGTGCCAGTATTAACGGGGAAGGGAGAAGGACTGAAGCTTTCTTT

j_call: TRBJ2-3
d_call: TRBD2
v_call: TRBV10-1
clone_size: NA
cdr3_aa: CASTTSGGSTDTQYF
cdr3_nt: TGCGCCAGCACTACTAGCGGGGGTAGCACAGATACGCAGTATTTT

j_call: TRBJ2-5
d_call: TRBD1
v_call: TRBV6-4
clone_size: NA
cdr3_aa: CASSAHRGPTLGETQYF
cdr3_nt: TGTGCCAGCAGCGCCCACAGGGGGCCGACCCTAGGAGAGACCCAGTACTTC

j_call: TRBJ1-3
d_call: NA
v_call: TRBV19
clone_size: NA
cdr3_aa: CASSPRPAGAGNTIYF
cdr3_nt: TGTGCCAGTAGCCCACGACCCGCAGGGGCTGGAAACACCATATATTTT

j_call: TRBJ2-3
d_call: NA
v_call: TRBV20-1
clone_size: NA
cdr3_aa: CSATGTDTQYF
cdr3_nt: TGCAGTGCAACCGGGACAGATACGCAGTATTTT

j_call: TRBJ2-1
d_call: TRBD1
v_call: TRBV29-1
clone_size: NA
cdr3_aa: CSVEDRGQGAYNEQFF
cdr3_nt: TGCAGCGTTGAAGATCGGGGACAGGGCGCCTACAATGAGCAGTTCTTC

j_call: TRBJ2-2
d_call: NA
v_call: TRBV2
clone_size: NA
cdr3_aa: CASSEWTPTGELFF
cdr3_nt: TGTGCCAGCAGTGAATGGACACCTACCGGGGAGCTGTTTTTT

j_call: TRBJ1-6
d_call: NA
v_call: TRBV28
clone_size: few
cdr3_aa: CASSPGNNSPLHF
cdr3_nt: TGTGCCAGCAGTCCAGGAAATAATTCACCCCTCCACTTT

j_call: TRBJ1-4
d_call: TRBD1
v_call: TRBV28
clone_size: NA
cdr3_aa: CASSFTSPGGAGKLFF
cdr3_nt: TGTGCCAGCAGTTTTACCAGCCCAGGGGGCGCAGGAAAACTGTTTTTT

j_call: TRBJ1-3
d_call: TRBD1
v_call: TRBV4-1
clone_size: NA
cdr3_aa: CASSQPRTGLRNTIYF
cdr3_nt: TGCGCCAGCAGCCAACCCCGGACAGGGCTAAGAAACACCATATATTTT

j_call: TRBJ1-3
d_call: NA
v_call: TRBV6-1
clone_size: NA
cdr3_aa: CASRTASGNTIYF
cdr3_nt: TGTGCCAGCCGGACAGCCTCTGGAAACACCATATATTTT

j_call: TRBJ1-5
d_call: NA
v_call: TRBV30
clone_size: few
cdr3_aa: CAWGYSQPQHF
cdr3_nt: TGTGCCTGGGGGTACAGCCAGCCCCAGCATTTT

j_call: TRBJ2-6
d_call: NA
v_call: TRBV6-1
clone_size: NA
cdr3_aa: CASRSEGANVLTF
cdr3_nt: TGTGCCAGCAGGAGCGAGGGGGCCAACGTCCTGACTTTC

j_call: TRBJ2-2
d_call: NA
v_call: TRBV2
clone_size: NA
cdr3_aa: CASSVLAGTGELFF
cdr3_nt: TGTGCCAGCAGTGTTCTCGCGGGCACCGGGGAGCTGTTTTTT

j_call: TRBJ2-3
d_call: NA
v_call: TRBV5-1
clone_size: NA
cdr3_aa: CASSRDGDTQYF
cdr3_nt: TGCGCCAGCAGCCGGGATGGAGATACGCAGTATTTT